This T cell receptor (beta chain) is drawn from a study of prognosis after radiotherapy for stage I lung cancer. As for the study in general: Non-small cell lung cancer patients at stage I were enrolled between 2018 and January 2019. Eleven to twelve patients had adenocarcinoma tumors, while squamous cell carcinoma tumors were found in several. No patients got concurrent therapy with stereotactic body radiotherapy.

Two-round multiplex PCR, the amplification method, yielded TCR beta CDR3 from genomic DNA. The authors ran first-round PCR with primers specific to each TRBV and TRBJ gene. TCRdb reprocessed the multiplex PCR reads with MiXCR, giving one entry per CDR3 protein. The table includes 38,000 or so distinct CDR3 sequences, approximately 25% detected once. CDR1 is SGHRS, CDR2 YFSETQ, per germline. With V trimmed by 4 bases and J by 7 bases, 16 bases remained unmatched. This CDR3 spans 17 amino acids. Turning to this clonotype: As the CDR3 is not closed by the conserved phenylalanine or tryptophan, this likely results from a read error.

This sequence was found in a donor aged 50 or older with non-small cell lung cancer. J is TRBJ2-2 and V is TRBV5-1, with 7 bases fitting TRBD1. This specimen consisted of PBMCs, obtained before or after stereotactic body radiation therapy (not recorded which). The chain's CDR3 is CASSTPYRGRGNGELFL. The CDR3 nucleotides read TGCGCCAGCAGCACCCCTTACAGGGGCCGAGGTAACGGGGAGCTGTTTTTA.